Listed below are T cell receptor beta chains from one sample, sequenced in a study of blood T cell repertoires in COVID-19. Some clones are missing from TCRdb's copy, which holds only in-frame ones; the method was immunoSEQ multiplex PCR. The sample lists about 130,000 clones, roughly 90% occurring once. The sample comprised peripheral blood. Source of these receptors: a man between 60 and 70 years old with COVID-19, enrolled during active disease. The CDR3 runs from the conserved cysteine through the conserved F or W. A D gene is named only where the DNA matches it firmly. Clone size is given for some rows only: seen once, a few or many times, or a class if the clone is expanded.

cdr3_aa cdr3_nt v_call d_call clone_size j_call
CASSTTSRPDTEAFF TGCGCCAGCAGCACTACTTCTAGACCGGACACTGAAGCTTTCTTT TRBV5-1 - - TRBJ1-1
CASSQGGTYTGELFF TGTGCCAGCAGCCAAGGGGGGACTTACACCGGGGAGCTGTTTTTT TRBV3-1/TRBV3-2 - - TRBJ2-2
CASSRLAGTNTGELFF TGTGCCAGCAGCCGACTAGCGGGGACGAACACCGGGGAGCTGTTTTTT TRBV14 TRBD2 - TRBJ2-2
CASSLEPPLEAFF TGTGCCAGCAGTTTAGAGCCTCCCCTGGAAGCTTTCTTT TRBV28 - - TRBJ1-1
CASRPLGGRNQPQHF TGTGCCAGTAGGCCCTTAGGGGGCCGCAATCAGCCCCAGCATTTT TRBV19 TRBD1 - TRBJ1-5
CATSQKAGAYTGELFF TGTGCCACCAGCCAAAAAGCGGGGGCGTACACCGGGGAGCTGTTTTTT TRBV15 TRBD2 - TRBJ2-2
CASTQTRGDTEAFF TGTGCCAGCACCCAAACCCGAGGAGACACTGAAGCTTTCTTT TRBV3-1/TRBV3-2 - - TRBJ1-1
CASSEQWYTGELFF TGCGCCAGCAGTGAGCAGTGGTACACCGGGGAGCTGTTTTTT TRBV10-2 - - TRBJ2-2
CASSQRTANTEAFF TGTGCCAGCAGCCAACGCACAGCGAACACTGAAGCTTTCTTT TRBV3-1/TRBV3-2 - once TRBJ1-1
CASSFGPGGTEAFF TGTGCCAGCAGCTTTGGGCCCGGGGGAACTGAAGCTTTCTTT TRBV14 - - TRBJ1-1
CASTTGGNEKLFF TGCGCCAGCACGACAGGCGGGAATGAAAAACTGTTTTTT TRBV5-1 - - TRBJ1-4
CASSEPGISGSPLHF TGTGCCAGCAGTGAACCAGGGATTAGCGGTTCACCCCTCCACTTT TRBV25-1 - - TRBJ1-6
CASEKGGGSPSYEQYF TGTGCCAGCGAAAAAGGGGGGGGGTCCCCCTCCTACGAGCAGTACTTC TRBV28 - - TRBJ2-7
CASSEQGYEQYF TGTGCCAGCAGTGAACAGGGATACGAGCAGTACTTC TRBV6-1 - - TRBJ2-7
CASSSSRDRVPQPQHF TGTGCCAGCAGTTCTTCTCGGGACAGGGTCCCTCAGCCCCAGCATTTT TRBV6-2/TRBV6-3 TRBD1 - TRBJ1-5
CASSRGFDEQFF TGTGCCAGTAGTCGCGGGTTTGATGAGCAGTTCTTC TRBV19 - - TRBJ2-1
CASHLAGQGPHMDGYTF TGTGCCAGTCACTTGGCGGGACAGGGTCCCCATATGGATGGCTACACCTTC TRBV2 TRBD1 - TRBJ1-2
CASSPERQDYGYTF TGTGCCAGCAGCCCAGAGAGACAGGACTATGGCTACACCTTC TRBV5-6 - - TRBJ1-2
CASSSSGVPETQYF TGTGCCAGCAGTAGCTCAGGGGTACCAGAGACCCAGTACTTC TRBV28 - - TRBJ2-5
CASSATVASYGYTF TGTGCCAGCAGTGCGACGGTCGCTAGCTATGGCTACACCTTC TRBV27 - - TRBJ1-2
CASSGLAGGQQYTGEQFF TGTGCCAGCAGCGGACTAGCGGGGGGGCAGCAATATACGGGAGAGCAGTTCTTC TRBV9 TRBD2 - TRBJ2-1
CASSLTGEKLFF TGTGCCAGCAGCCTGACAGGTGAAAAACTGTTTTTT TRBV7-2 - - TRBJ1-4
CASSVGGQKNYGYTF TGTGCCAGCAGCGTAGGTGGACAGAAGAACTATGGCTACACCTTC TRBV9 - - TRBJ1-2
CAISDSGQGSTDTQYF TGTGCCATCAGTGACAGTGGACAGGGGAGCACAGATACGCAGTATTTT TRBV10-3 TRBD1 - TRBJ2-3
CASRPSGAGITAGELFF TGTGCCAGCAGACCCTCAGGGGCAGGGATAACGGCCGGGGAGCTGTTTTTT TRBV7-9 - - TRBJ2-2
CASSLREHGGSSYNSPLHF TGTGCCAGCAGCCTAAGGGAGCATGGCGGGAGCTCCTATAATTCACCCCTCCACTTT TRBV7-2 - few TRBJ1-6
CASSYSLQGGTEAFF TGTGCCAGCAGTTACTCTCTACAGGGCGGCACTGAAGCTTTCTTT TRBV6-5 - once TRBJ1-1
CASSPEAPWFTYEQYF TGTGCCAGTAGTCCCGAAGCGCCATGGTTCACCTACGAGCAGTACTTC TRBV19 - - TRBJ2-7
CASAPSYGRNTEAFF TGTGCCAGCGCTCCCTCTTATGGGAGGAACACTGAAGCTTTCTTT TRBV6-5 - few TRBJ1-1
CASSDRGENYEQYF TGTGCCAGCAGCGACAGGGGGGAGAACTACGAGCAGTACTTC TRBV27 TRBD1 - TRBJ2-7
CASRLEQGFDEKLFF TGTGCCAGCAGACTCGAACAGGGGTTCGATGAAAAACTGTTTTTT TRBV6-5 TRBD1 - TRBJ1-4
CASSILGLYSNQPQHF TGTGCCAGTAGTATACTGGGGCTCTATAGCAATCAGCCCCAGCATTTT TRBV19 - - TRBJ1-5
CASSPGGPGGTEAFF TGTGCCAGCAGCCCCGGGGGTCCCGGGGGGACTGAAGCTTTCTTT TRBV7-2 - - TRBJ1-1
CATSRDRRALGANVLTF TGTGCCACCAGCAGAGATAGGAGGGCTCTTGGGGCCAACGTCCTGACTTTC TRBV15 - - TRBJ2-6
CASVRQETNEKLFF TGTGCCAGCGTCCGACAGGAAACTAATGAAAAACTGTTTTTT TRBV2 - once TRBJ1-4
CASSERGHQGAGNTIYF TGTGCCAGCAGTGAAAGGGGTCACCAGGGGGCTGGAAACACCATATATTTT TRBV6-1 TRBD1 - TRBJ1-3
CASTTTGTNTEAFF TGTGCCAGCACTACGACAGGGACGAACACTGAAGCTTTCTTT TRBV27 TRBD1 - TRBJ1-1
CASEEPGRPQHF TGTGCCAGCGAAGAACCCGGTCGACCCCAGCATTTT TRBV2 - - TRBJ1-5
CASSLDTGGLTEAFF TGTGCCAGCAGCTTAGATACCGGGGGACTCACTGAAGCTTTCTTT TRBV11-2 - - TRBJ1-1
CASSKVDCDRGNTEAFF TGTGCCAGCAGCAAAGTAGATTGCGACAGGGGGAACACTGAAGCTTTCTTT TRBV21-1 - once TRBJ1-1
CASIGDSTDTQYF TGTGCCTCAATCGGGGATAGCACAGATACGCAGTATTTT TRBV30 - few TRBJ2-3
CASSLGTPGQGLHTF TGTGCCAGCAGCTTAGGGACACCGGGACAAGGGCTTCACACCTTC TRBV7-9 - - TRBJ1-2
CATSGGQDTEAFF TGTGCCACCAGTGGGGGACAAGACACTGAAGCTTTCTTT TRBV24-1 - - TRBJ1-1
CASSLGGEVEETQYF TGTGCCAGCAGCTTAGGGGGGGAGGTAGAAGAGACCCAGTACTTC TRBV11-3 - - TRBJ2-5
CASSPWWTSGGETYNEQFF TGTGCCAGCTCGCCGTGGTGGACTAGCGGGGGGGAAACCTACAATGAGCAGTTCTTC TRBV18 TRBD2 - TRBJ2-1
CASSLIGQTYEQYF TGTGCCAGCAGCTTAATAGGACAGACTTACGAGCAGTACTTC TRBV7-2 - - TRBJ2-7
CASSLPAGVGEKLFF TGTGCCAGCTCACTACCGGCAGGGGTAGGCGAAAAACTGTTTTTT TRBV18 - - TRBJ1-4
CASSIDRYNQPQHF TGTGCCAGTAGTATAGATCGGTACAATCAGCCCCAGCATTTT TRBV19 - - TRBJ1-5
CASSPGTGDNSPLHF TGTGCCAGCAGTCCCGGGACAGGGGATAATTCACCCCTCCACTTT TRBV27 TRBD1 - TRBJ1-6
CARTRQGGNTEAFF TGTGCCAGGACGAGACAGGGAGGAAACACTGAAGCTTTCTTT TRBV9 TRBD1 - TRBJ1-1
CASSVGETSYGYTF TGTGCCAGCAGCGTAGGTGAGACAAGCTATGGCTACACCTTC TRBV9 - - TRBJ1-2
CSVTGGAQGNTIYF TGCAGCGTTACAGGGGGCGCACAGGGAAACACCATATATTTT TRBV29-1 TRBD1 - TRBJ1-3
CASRGQVNTGELFF TGTGCCAGCAGGGGACAGGTGAACACCGGGGAGCTGTTTTTT TRBV6-5 TRBD1 few TRBJ2-2